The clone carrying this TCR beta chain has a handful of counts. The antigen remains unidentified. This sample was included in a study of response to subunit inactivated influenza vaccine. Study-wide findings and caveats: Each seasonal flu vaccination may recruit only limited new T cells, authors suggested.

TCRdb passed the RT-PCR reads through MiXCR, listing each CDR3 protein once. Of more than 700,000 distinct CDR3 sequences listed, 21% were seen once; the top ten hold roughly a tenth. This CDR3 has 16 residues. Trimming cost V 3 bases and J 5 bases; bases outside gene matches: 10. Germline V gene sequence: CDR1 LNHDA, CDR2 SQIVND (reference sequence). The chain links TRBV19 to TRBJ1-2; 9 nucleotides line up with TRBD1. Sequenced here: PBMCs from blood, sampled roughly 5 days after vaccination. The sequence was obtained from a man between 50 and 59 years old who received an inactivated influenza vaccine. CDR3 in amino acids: CASSMLKDRGFYGYTF. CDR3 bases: TGTGCCAGTAGTATGTTGAAGGACAGGGGTTTTTATGGCTACACCTTC.